The next 3 T cell receptor beta chains were all read from a single sample in a study of T-cell memory formation after mild COVID-19. TCRdb re-called the 5' RACE reads through MiXCR, storing one row per CDR3 protein. The data show around 220,000 distinct CDR3 sequences, roughly 15% seen once. Sequenced sample: PBMCs or a T cell subset sorted from them (not recorded which). These receptors all stem from a young man who had mild COVID-19 (a few samples of this study predate the infection). Cell type and time point are not known.

The V call is TRBV2, the J call TRBJ1-6; D is unclear. Deletions cut 10 bases from V and 10 bases from J, with 20 bases between. The CDR3 loop spans 14 amino acids. Germline V gene lookup returns CDR1 SNHLY and CDR2 FYNNEI. CDR3 coding DNA: TGTGCCACCCGAAAGGAGCAGGATGGATCACCCCTCCACTTT. It yields the protein CATRKEQDGSPLHF. Full variable domain (remainder filled in from reference TRBV2 and TRBJ1-6): EPEVTQTPSHQVTQMGQEVILRCVPISNHLYFYWYRQILGQKVEFLVSFYNNEISEKSEIFDDQFSVERPDGSNFTLKIRSTKLEDSAMYFCATRKEQDGSPLHFGNGTRLTVT.

This chain uses TRBV7-2 with TRBJ2-4, with no clear D. Trimming cost V 1 base and J 1 base, with 5 bases left between them. The CDR3 is 14 residues long. Germline V lookup: CDR1 SGHTA, CDR2 FQGNSA. The CDR3: CASSLGRAKNIQYF. In DNA, the CDR3 is TGTGCCAGCAGCTTAGGACGGGCCAAAAACATTCAGTACTTC.

This sequence joins TRBV7-3 and TRBJ2-1; D not resolved. Germline CDR1 and CDR2: SGHTA and FQGTGA. The V gene lost 1 base and the J gene lost 5 bases, with 6 bases spanning the gap. This CDR3 is 13 amino acids long. In DNA form, the CDR3 reads TGTGCCAGCAGCTTAAGAGGACACAATGAGCAGTTCTTC. It yields the protein CASSLRGHNEQFF.